The 32 T cell receptor beta chains below come from one sample, sequenced in a study of blood T cell repertoires in COVID-19. The table came from immunoSEQ multiplex PCR; TCRdb's copy has only in-frame clones and leaves some out. The sample includes 27,000 or so clones, 70% to 85% seen only once; the top ten take about 1.7%. Sequenced input: peripheral blood. The receptors originated from an elderly man with active or convalescent COVID-19.

V gene TRBV6-1 combines with J gene TRBJ1-4; tentatively, D is TRBD1 (6 bases). The CDR3 covers 15 residues. Germline V CDR1 and CDR2: MNHNS, SASEGT. With 0 bases removed from V and 4 bases from J, the gap between germline ends came to 9 bases. In DNA, the CDR3 is TGTGCCAGCAGTGAAGCGCAGGGGATTAATGAAAAACTGTTTTTT. Amino acid sequence: CASSEAQGINEKLFF.

This chain connects TRBV6-6 to TRBJ2-7, with 12 positions matching TRBD1. CDR3 length: 15 amino acids. CDR1 and CDR2 (germline): MNHNY, SVGAGI (reference sequence). V was clipped by 4 bases and J by 4 bases; unmatched bases: 5. The CDR3 bases are TGTGCCAGCAGTTGGCCGGGACAGGGGGCTTACGAGCAGTACTTC. It specifies CASSWPGQGAYEQYF.

V gene TRBV5-1 combines with J gene TRBJ2-3, with 12 bases that match TRBD2. V lost 0 bases, J lost 0 bases, and 5 bases stayed unmatched. The CDR3 covers 18 residues. Germline assignment: CDR1 SGHRS and CDR2 YFSETQ. CDR3 loop: CASSLALLAGGSTDTQYF. CDR3 nucleotide sequence: TGCGCCAGCAGCTTGGCGTTGCTAGCGGGGGGGAGCACAGATACGCAGTATTTT.

The chain employs TRBV4-1 and TRBJ2-3, with D maybe TRBD2 (5 bases). The CDR3 extends over 16 amino acids. Germline V gene sequence: CDR1 MGHRA, CDR2 YSYEKL. Trimming removed 2 bases from V and 6 bases from J, with 18 bases in between. CDR3 nucleotide sequence: TGCGCCAGCAGCCAATTAGGAACGCTAAGGAGGGATACGCAGTATTTT. Translation gives CASSQLGTLRRDTQYF.

The chain is built from TRBV3-1 (or the pseudogene TRBV3-2) and TRBJ2-1, with 8 bases that match TRBD2. V lost 0 bases, J lost 6 bases, and 10 bases stayed unmatched. Germline V gene sequence: CDR1 LGHDT, CDR2 YNNKEL (reference sequence). This CDR3 contains 17 residues. CDR3 protein: CASSQEVTGGPVNEQFF. CDR3 nucleotides: TGTGCCAGCAGCCAAGAGGTAACGGGGGGGCCGGTCAATGAGCAGTTCTTC.

The chain carries TRBV2 and TRBJ2-1; 7 positions match TRBD2. Germline V lookup: CDR1 SNHLY, CDR2 FYNNEI. With 7 bases clipped from V and 7 bases from J, the junction kept 16 bases outside the gene matches. The CDR3 length is 16 residues. The CDR3 coding sequence is TGTGCCAGCACCCAATGGTGGACTAGATCCCAGAATGAGCAGTTCTTC. It codes for CASTQWWTRSQNEQFF.

This chain joins TRBV28 and TRBJ2-5; D may be TRBD2 (6 bases). V was cut by 5 bases and J by 2 bases, with 18 bases left in between. CDR3 length equals 16 residues. CDR1 and CDR2 (germline): MDHEN, SYDVKM. The CDR3 DNA follows: TGTGCCAGCAGTGCCCGTGGCGGGGCTAAACAAGAGACCCAGTACTTC. Its protein product is CASSARGGAKQETQYF.

The chain uses TRBV28 and TRBJ2-7; D gene ambiguous. Germline CDR1 is MDHEN and CDR2 is SYDVKM. The V gene lost 10 bases and the J gene lost 4 bases, with 11 bases spanning the gap. This CDR3 spans 11 amino acids. CDR3: CATRILYEQYF. The CDR3 DNA reads as TGTGCCACCCGTATCCTTTACGAGCAGTACTTC.

This chain uses TRBV5-8 with TRBJ2-5; 7 bases are shared with TRBD1. Germline V CDR1 and CDR2: SGHTS, YDEGEE. Germline trimming cut 4 bases from V and 9 bases from J; bases unmatched to any gene: 9. The CDR3 has 13 residues. CDR3 amino acids: CASSIGTEAAQYF. CDR3 sequence (DNA): TGTGCCAGCAGCATCGGGACAGAGGCGGCCCAGTACTTC.

The rearrangement joins TRBV19 to TRBJ1-2; D remains unclear. Germline-derived CDR1 and CDR2 are LNHDA and SQIVND (reference sequence). The CDR3 is 15 residues long. Trimming took off 4 bases at V and 7 bases at J, with 19 bases between the two ends. In DNA form, the CDR3 reads TGTGCCAGTAGTAGCTCATGGCAGGTTGTAGGTGGCTACACCTTC. It codes for CASSSSWQVVGGYTF.

This clone has just a few counts. The chain recombines TRBV19 with TRBJ1-5, with D possibly being TRBD1 (6 bases). The germline V and J ends were trimmed by 10 bases and 10 bases, with 20 bases remaining between them. Germline CDR1 LNHDA, CDR2 SQIVND (reference sequence). The CDR3 totals 13 residues. The CDR3 sequence: CATGEGESEPQHF. CDR3 DNA sequence: TGTGCCACGGGGGAGGGGGAATCGGAACCCCAGCATTTT.

The chain combines TRBV9 with TRBJ1-4; 7 bases match TRBD1. The germline V gene has CDR1 SGDLS and CDR2 YYNGEE. The CDR3 sequence is 13 residues long. V lost 3 bases to trimming and J lost 12 bases; unmatched junction nucleotides: 8. The CDR3 is CASSGQGHGELFF. Written as DNA, the CDR3 is TGTGCCAGCAGCGGACAGGGCCACGGGGAACTGTTTTTT.

The CDR3, as DNA: TGTGCCAGCAGCTTAGAAGCAGGACACCCCGAAGCTTTCTTT. It yields the protein CASSLEAGHPEAFF. This chain uses TRBV7-2 with TRBJ1-1, with D possibly matching TRBD1 (5 bases). The CDR3 contains 14 residues. Germline V gives CDR1 SGHTA, CDR2 FQGNSA. V lost 1 base, J lost 8 bases, and 14 bases lay in between.

The chain joins TRBV10-3 to TRBJ2-3; possible D gene TRBD1, 6 bases. From germline, CDR1 is ENHRY and CDR2 SYGVKD. V shed 7 bases and J shed 0 bases, with 11 bases lying between them. The CDR3 runs 14 residues. CDR3 region: CAINPTGSTDTQYF. The CDR3 nucleotides read TGTGCCATCAACCCAACAGGGAGCACAGATACGCAGTATTTT.

This clone was detected once. This chain links TRBV3-1 (or the pseudogene TRBV3-2) with TRBJ2-7, with a weak D call TRBD2 (5 bases). This CDR3 contains 19 residues. Trimming removed 0 bases at V and 3 bases at J, with 24 bases between. Germline CDR1 reads LGHDT; CDR2 reads YNNKEL (reference sequence). The CDR3 protein is CASSQEGRLRSSEDYEQYF. The CDR3 DNA reads as TGTGCCAGCAGCCAAGAGGGGAGACTACGTTCCTCCGAAGACTACGAGCAGTACTTC.

The chain combines TRBV18 with TRBJ2-7, with 9 bases fitting TRBD1. The trim removed 5 bases at V and 4 bases at J, leaving 3 bases unmatched. This CDR3 region has 13 residues. The germline V gene encodes CDR1 KGHSH and CDR2 LQKENI. This CDR3 is CASSTGQGYEQYF. DNA for the CDR3: TGTGCCAGCTCAACGGGACAGGGTTACGAGCAGTACTTC. Full variable domain (outside the CDR3, taken from reference TRBV18 and TRBJ2-7): NAGVMQNPRHLVRRRGQEARLRCSPMKGHSHVYWYRQLPEEGLKFMVYLQKENIIDESGMPKERFSAEFPKEGPSILRIQQVVRGDSAAYFCASSTGQGYEQYFGPGTRLTVT.

The chain employs TRBV7-8 and TRBJ1-2; 9 bases are shared with TRBD1. The CDR3 spans 15 residues. V lost 6 bases and J lost 4; bases outside the gene matches: 9. Germline V gene data show CDR1 as SGHVS and CDR2 as FQNEAQ. CDR3 loop: CASSSDRGVGYGYTF. The DNA for the CDR3 is TGTGCCAGCAGTTCTGACAGGGGGGTCGGCTATGGCTACACCTTC.

This clone was observed a handful of times. This sequence joins TRBV6-6 and TRBJ2-2; 11 bases map to TRBD2. The germline gives CDR1 MNHNY, CDR2 SVGAGI (reference sequence). V was pared by 6 bases and J by 5 bases, with 5 bases of the junction left unmatched. The CDR3 is 15 amino acids. The CDR3 coding sequence is TGTGCCAGCAGAACTAGCGGGAGCCCAACCGGGGAGCTGTTTTTT. Amino acids: CASRTSGSPTGELFF.

This sequence joins TRBV5-4 and TRBJ2-1; 7 positions agree with TRBD1. Looked up from germline, CDR1 is SGHNT and CDR2 is YYREEE (reference sequence). The CDR3 length is 15 residues. After removal of 0 bases from V and 2 bases from J, the junction contained 2 bases not matched to a gene. The CDR3 loop is CASSLDQGAYNEQFF. CDR3 DNA: TGTGCCAGCAGCTTGGACCAGGGGGCCTACAATGAGCAGTTCTTC.

The table lists this clone with a count of one. V gene TRBV5-1 combines with J gene TRBJ1-1, with D unresolved. V lost 0 bases, J lost 3 bases, and 12 bases lay in between. CDR1 and CDR2 from the germline V gene are SGHRS and YFSETQ. The CDR3 sequence is 15 residues long. The CDR3 coding sequence is TGCGCCAGCAGCTTGGCGGGGAACATATACACTGAAGCTTTCTTT. Translation gives CASSLAGNIYTEAFF.

The chain uses TRBV2 and TRBJ2-5, with 8 bases identical to TRBD1. Germline CDR1 SNHLY, CDR2 FYNNEI. This CDR3 region has 15 residues. V trimming: 8 bases; J trimming: 4 bases; junction bases outside the gene matches: 12. The CDR3 spells CASGPTGASRETQYF. In DNA, the CDR3 is TGTGCCAGCGGTCCGACAGGGGCCTCCAGAGAGACCCAGTACTTC. Based on the CDR3 plus reference TRBV2 and TRBJ2-5, the full variable domain is EPEVTQTPSHQVTQMGQEVILRCVPISNHLYFYWYRQILGQKVEFLVSFYNNEISEKSEIFDDQFSVERPDGSNFTLKIRSTKLEDSAMYFCASGPTGASRETQYFGPGTRLLVL.

This clone was picked up a small number of times. V is TRBV27 and J is TRBJ2-7; 9 bases line up with TRBD2. The trim removed 5 bases at V and 5 bases at J, leaving 4 bases unmatched. There are 13 residues in the CDR3. Germline loops: CDR1 MNHEY, CDR2 SMNVEV (reference sequence). CDR3 DNA sequence: TGTGCCAGCAGTAGAAGCGGGAGGAACGAGCAGTACTTC. Protein product: CASSRSGRNEQYF.

This clone was found a few times. The chain links TRBV5-1 to TRBJ1-2; tentatively, D is TRBD1 (5 bases). This CDR3 comprises 16 residues. Germline assignment: CDR1 SGHRS and CDR2 YFSETQ. V shed 0 bases and J shed 0 bases, with 12 bases lying between them. The CDR3 sequence is CASSLARDLANYGYTF. The CDR3 bases are TGCGCCAGCAGCTTGGCTAGGGACTTAGCTAACTATGGCTACACCTTC.

The genes are TRBV7-9 and TRBJ2-1, with D hard to call. The CDR3 sequence is 13 residues long. V dropped 4 bases and J dropped 3 bases, with 7 bases sitting between them. The germline V gene encodes CDR1 SEHNR and CDR2 FQNEAQ (reference sequence). The CDR3 nucleotides read TGTGCCAGCAGCTCCGTCCTCTACAATGAGCAGTTCTTC. The encoded protein is CASSSVLYNEQFF.

The DNA for the CDR3 is TGTGCCAGCAGCTTACAGACAGGGGGCTATGGTGAGCAGTTCTTC. It specifies CASSLQTGGYGEQFF. This chain joins TRBV11-2 and TRBJ2-1, with 10 bases aligning to TRBD1. Trimming removed 2 bases from V and 9 bases from J; junction bases left unmatched: 7. Germline CDR1 reads SGHAT; CDR2 reads FQNNGV. The CDR3 consists of 15 residues.

The CDR3 sequence is CATGGQGADTQYF. CDR3 nucleotides: TGTGCCACCGGGGGACAGGGGGCAGATACGCAGTATTTT. The chain combines TRBV24-1 with TRBJ2-3, with TRBD1 identical over 11 bases. Germline assignment: CDR1 KGHDR and CDR2 SFDVKD. There are 13 residues in the CDR3. V was pared by 9 bases and J by 4 bases, with 2 bases of the junction left unmatched.

This chain connects TRBV15 to TRBJ2-1; tentatively, D is TRBD1 (6 bases). This CDR3 is built from 12 residues. V was cut by 0 bases and J by 10 bases, with 7 bases left in between. Per the germline V gene, CDR1 is LNHNV and CDR2 is YYDKDF (reference sequence). The CDR3 here is CATSRDGTEQFF. In nucleotides, the CDR3 is TGTGCCACCAGCAGAGATGGGACAGAGCAGTTCTTC.

A few counts support this clone. The chain employs TRBV7-3 and TRBJ1-1, with TRBD1 identical over 11 bases. CDR3 size: 16 residues. Germline CDR1 and CDR2: SGHTA and FQGTGA. The J segment lost 4 bases and the V segment lost 5 bases, leaving 9 bases of the junction unmatched. The CDR3 region has the DNA TGTGCCAGCAGCCCCGGTGGGGGGACAGGGGGCACTGAAGCTTTCTTT. It is translated as CASSPGGGTGGTEAFF. Based on the CDR3 plus reference TRBV7-3 and TRBJ1-1, the full variable domain is GAGVSQTPSNKVTEKGKYVELRCDPISGHTALYWYRQSLGQGPEFLIYFQGTGAADDSGLPNDRFFAVRPEGSVSTLKIQRTERGDSAVYLCASSPGGGTGGTEAFFGQGTRLTVV.

This clone was detected only a few times. This chain connects TRBV19 to TRBJ1-5; perhaps TRBD1 as D (5 bases). With 7 bases removed from V and 0 bases from J, the gap between germline ends came to 13 bases. Looked up from germline, CDR1 is LNHDA and CDR2 is SQIVND (reference sequence). The CDR3 consists of 15 residues. The CDR3 here is CASTEGRGSNQPQHF. CDR3 in DNA: TGTGCCAGTACCGAGGGGAGGGGTAGCAATCAGCCCCAGCATTTT.

The chain couples TRBV21-1 to TRBJ2-4; the table's D call TRBD1 went unverified against the DNA. TRBV21-1 is labeled a pseudogene. The CDR3 sequence is 16 residues long. The CDR3 nucleotides are TGTGCCAGCAGCAGAACAGGTGAGTTAGCCAAAAACATTCAGTACTTC. Translating it yields CASSRTGELAKNIQYF.

This clone was counted a few times. V and J are TRBV2 and TRBJ1-1, with D possibly matching TRBD1 (5 bases). This CDR3 region has 14 residues. Germline-derived CDR1 and CDR2 are SNHLY and FYNNEI. Trimming removed 3 bases from V and 3 bases from J, with 11 bases in between. In DNA form, the CDR3 reads TGTGCCAGCAGTGACTGGGGCCTCCACACTGAAGCTTTCTTT. Protein: CASSDWGLHTEAFF.

This clone was observed a single time. The chain carries TRBV5-1 and TRBJ2-5; 10 nucleotides agree with TRBD2. Germline V gene sequence: CDR1 SGHRS, CDR2 YFSETQ. V was clipped by 0 bases and J by 1 base; unmatched bases: 3. The CDR3 spans 16 residues. The CDR3 nucleotides are TGCGCCAGCAGCTTGGCAACTAGCGGGACCCAAGAGACCCAGTACTTC. Residues: CASSLATSGTQETQYF. The full variable domain, its missing parts supplied by reference TRBV5-1 and TRBJ2-5, is KAGVTQTPRYLIKTRGQQVTLSCSPISGHRSVSWYQQTPGQGLQFLFEYFSETQRNKGNFPGRFSGRQFSNSRSEMNVSTLELGDSALYLCASSLATSGTQETQYFGPGTRLLVL.